These 17 T cell receptor beta chains came from one sample sequenced in a study of blood T cell repertoires in COVID-19. Libraries were prepared by immunoSEQ multiplex PCR; TCRdb keeps only in-frame clonotypes and omits some of them. Of approximately 170,000 clones listed, roughly 90% are singletons. Sequenced input: peripheral blood. These receptors were taken from a man in his 60s with acute or convalescent COVID-19.

The rearrangement links TRBV19 to TRBJ1-5; tentative D call: TRBD1 (5 bases). There are 15 residues in the CDR3. Deletions cut 1 base from V and 2 bases from J, with 9 bases between. Germline CDR1 is LNHDA and CDR2 is SQIVND (reference sequence). The CDR3 loop reads CASSIVGRGNQPQHF. The CDR3 nucleotides read TGTGCCAGTAGTATAGTAGGCAGGGGCAATCAGCCCCAGCATTTT.

The chain recombines TRBV3-1 (or the pseudogene TRBV3-2) with TRBJ1-1; D is uncertain. Germline lookup yields CDR1 LGHDT and CDR2 YNNKEL (reference sequence). V was clipped by 6 bases and J by 2 bases, with 19 bases between them. This CDR3 has 16 amino acids. CDR3 in amino acids: CASSLQNAWANTEAFF. The CDR3 bases are TGTGCCAGCAGTCTCCAAAATGCCTGGGCAAACACTGAAGCTTTCTTT.

The chain uses TRBV19 and TRBJ2-1, with TRBD2 identical over 12 bases. The CDR3 is 19 residues long. The V gene end was trimmed by 6 bases and the J gene end by 0 bases; junction bases not matched to a gene: 12. CDR1 LNHDA and CDR2 SQIVND come from the germline V gene (reference sequence). The DNA of the CDR3 is TGTGCCAGTAGAACCCTCGGGACTAGCGGGCGGAGCTCCTACAATGAGCAGTTCTTC. Translation gives CASRTLGTSGRSSYNEQFF.

This clone is a singleton in its sample. The genes are TRBV7-2 and TRBJ2-3; the match to TRBD2 covers 8 bases. This CDR3 spans 15 amino acids. Germline V CDR1 and CDR2: SGHTA, FQGNSA. V dropped 3 bases and J dropped 4; count of bases not matched to a gene: 6. This chain's CDR3 is CASSFRGTSADTQYF. The CDR3 DNA follows: TGTGCCAGCAGCTTCCGGGGGACTAGTGCAGATACGCAGTATTTT.

The J gene is TRBJ2-1, the V gene TRBV7-2; possibly TRBD2 for D (6 bases). The V and J ends lost 5 bases and 3 bases respectively, with 14 bases between them. This CDR3 region has 15 residues. Germline CDR1 and CDR2: SGHTA and FQGNSA. The CDR3 nucleotides are TGTGCCAGCAGCCCCCGATCGGGAGACTACAATGAGCAGTTCTTC. This gives the protein CASSPRSGDYNEQFF.

This clone was counted many times. V gene TRBV11-2 combines with J gene TRBJ1-1; no clear D. This CDR3 has 13 residues. The ends were cut back, 0 bases at V and 11 bases at J, with 13 bases in the middle. Germline CDR1 and CDR2: SGHAT and FQNNGV. The CDR3: CASSLDGLSGAFF. The CDR3 DNA follows: TGTGCCAGCAGCTTAGATGGTTTGTCCGGGGCTTTCTTT.

The chain links TRBV19 to TRBJ1-2; D unclear. Trimming cost V 6 bases and J 4 bases, with 15 bases left between them. The CDR3 sequence is 14 residues long. Germline-derived CDR1 and CDR2 are LNHDA and SQIVND (reference sequence). The CDR3 is CASRSSGASYGYTF. In DNA, the CDR3 is TGTGCCAGTAGGTCTTCGGGAGCCAGCTATGGCTACACCTTC.

This chain connects TRBV11-2 to TRBJ2-1; 10 bases agree with TRBD2. CDR3 size: 16 residues. The V gene's germline CDR1 is SGHAT and CDR2 FQNNGV. V dropped 4 bases and J dropped 7; count of bases not matched to a gene: 10. The CDR3 DNA reads TGTGCCAGCAGCTCCGGGAGCGGGGGGGCCCATAATGAGCAGTTCTTC. As protein: CASSSGSGGAHNEQFF.

This clone was seen once. This chain uses TRBV27 with TRBJ2-3; 13 nucleotides agree with TRBD2. Germline-derived CDR1 and CDR2 are MNHEY and SMNVEV (reference sequence). J gave up 3 bases and V 4 bases, and 13 bases lay outside the gene matches. The CDR3 runs to 19 residues. CDR3 sequence: CASSSTSGGAVTRTDTQYF. In nucleotides, the CDR3 is TGTGCCAGCAGTTCTACTAGCGGGGGGGCAGTGACGCGAACAGATACGCAGTATTTT.

The chain carries TRBV28 and TRBJ1-2; weak D call: TRBD1 (5 bases). Trimming removed 3 bases at V and 4 bases at J, with 12 bases between. The CDR3 is 14 amino acids. Per the germline V gene, CDR1 is MDHEN and CDR2 is SYDVKM. The CDR3 sequence: CASSLSGGGYGYTF. Here the CDR3 DNA reads TGTGCCAGCAGTTTGTCGGGGGGGGGCTATGGCTACACCTTC.

The genes are TRBV11-3 and TRBJ2-7; tentatively, D is TRBD1 (5 bases). The CDR3 is made up of 14 amino acids. Germline-derived CDR1 and CDR2 are SGHNT and YENEEA. V was trimmed by 2 bases and J by 2 bases, leaving 10 bases between them. The CDR3 DNA follows: TGTGCCAGCAGCTTACTAGGGGCACCCTACGAGCAGTACTTC. Translated, it gives CASSLLGAPYEQYF.

This rearrangement joins TRBV24-1 to TRBJ1-5, with 7 bases that match TRBD1. Trimming cost V 0 bases and J 1 base; bases outside gene matches: 2. CDR3 length: 16 residues. Germline V gene sequence: CDR1 KGHDR, CDR2 SFDVKD. In DNA, the CDR3 is TGTGCCACCAGTGATTTGGGGACAGAAAGCAATCAGCCCCAGCATTTT. Amino acids: CATSDLGTESNQPQHF.

The gene calls are TRBV12-5 and TRBJ1-4; weak D call: TRBD1 (6 bases). This CDR3 has 16 residues. From germline, CDR1 is LGHNT and CDR2 FRNRAP. V was cut by 1 base and J by 4 bases, with 13 bases left in between. The CDR3 sequence is CASGLDTGSLNEKLFF. CDR3 in DNA: TGTGCTAGTGGTTTGGATACAGGGTCGCTTAATGAAAAACTGTTTTTT.

V is TRBV19 and J is TRBJ1-3, with TRBD1 matching over 7 bases. With V trimmed by 5 bases and J by 4 bases, 11 bases remained unmatched. Per the germline V gene, CDR1 is LNHDA and CDR2 is SQIVND (reference sequence). The CDR3 sequence is 16 residues long. In DNA form, the CDR3 reads TGTGCCAGTAGTTCACGCCGGTCGACAGGGGGAAACACCATATATTTT. This codes for CASSSRRSTGGNTIYF.

The chain links TRBV9 to TRBJ1-2; D ambiguous. Germline CDR1 is SGDLS and CDR2 is YYNGEE. With 0 bases removed from V and 4 bases from J, the gap between germline ends came to 4 bases. The CDR3 covers 12 residues. The CDR3 protein is CASSVVGYGYTF. The CDR3 DNA is TGTGCCAGCAGCGTAGTCGGCTATGGCTACACCTTC.

This clone was counted a few times. This sequence joins TRBV28 and TRBJ2-5, with a possible D match to TRBD2 (6 bases). This CDR3 has 14 amino acids. Germline loops: CDR1 MDHEN, CDR2 SYDVKM. With 5 bases removed from V and 4 bases from J, the gap between germline ends came to 14 bases. The CDR3 spells CASSPNAGRETQYF. In nucleotides, the CDR3 is TGTGCCAGCAGTCCGAATGCGGGGCGAGAGACCCAGTACTTC.

This clone showed up just once. V and J are TRBV28 and TRBJ1-5, with 12 bases matching TRBD1. The CDR3 runs 17 residues. Losses at the gene ends were 4 bases for V and 6 bases for J; bases not matched to a gene: 10. Looked up from germline, CDR1 is MDHEN and CDR2 is SYDVKM. The CDR3 loop reads CASSYPTGTGGVQPQHF. CDR3 DNA sequence: TGTGCCAGCAGTTACCCCACCGGGACAGGGGGCGTTCAGCCCCAGCATTTT.